These 30 T cell receptor beta chains were sequenced from one sample in a study of blood T cells in healthy people across ages. Through a sample-barcoded 5' primer and a J-beta primer mix, a second PCR was run for 7 to 11 cycles. In TCRdb, the 5' RACE reads were re-called with MiXCR into one record per CDR3 protein. The sample includes about 800,000 distinct CDR3 sequences, 25% seen only once; the top ten take approximately 3.7%. These data also featured in a second study, about T cells of mothers and their children.

The sequencing sample was made of blood. The receptor set was obtained from a boy between 5 and 17 years old in good health.

This clonotype was found a few times. The chain couples TRBV4-2 to TRBJ1-5; no reliable D call. The CDR3 has 20 residues. In germline, CDR1 is LGHNA, CDR2 YNFKEQ. Trimming removed 1 base from V and 0 bases from J, with 22 bases in between. CDR3 amino acids: CASSQAEWSGFGNSNQPQHF. The CDR3, as DNA: TGTGCCAGCAGCCAAGCGGAGTGGAGCGGGTTTGGGAATAGCAATCAGCCCCAGCATTTT.

CDR3 coding DNA: TGTGCCAGCAGCTTAGCAGGCCCTGAGCAGTTCTTC. Protein sequence: CASSLAGPEQFF. The chain is built from TRBV7-2 and TRBJ2-1; the D is unclear. The CDR3 spans 12 residues. Germline CDR1 SGHTA, CDR2 FQGNSA. Trimming took off 0 bases at V and 9 bases at J, with 6 bases between the two ends.

This chain joins TRBV29-1 and TRBJ2-7, with 9 nucleotides matching TRBD1. The CDR3 has 14 residues. Germline trimming cut 3 bases from V and 4 bases from J; bases unmatched to any gene: 7. Germline-derived CDR1 and CDR2 are SQVTM and ANQGSEA. Here the CDR3 reads CSVEGYRGQYEQYF. CDR3 nucleotide sequence: TGCAGCGTTGAGGGGTACAGGGGGCAATACGAGCAGTACTTC.

The chain joins TRBV18 to TRBJ1-4, with no clear D. Trimming removed 0 bases from V and 10 bases from J, with 9 bases in between. The CDR3 consists of 13 residues. From germline, CDR1 is KGHSH and CDR2 LQKENI. Here the CDR3 reads CASSPPQAGKLFF. Written as DNA, the CDR3 is TGTGCCAGCTCACCACCTCAGGCAGGAAAACTGTTTTTT.

The chain combines TRBV4-3 with TRBJ2-5, with D uncertain. The assigned J gene may be wrong: the sequence end matches TRBJ2-7 better. The germline CDR1 and CDR2 sequences are LGHNA and YSLEER. This CDR3 spans 15 amino acids. CDR3 loop: CASSQEARVPYEQYF. The CDR3 DNA reads as TGCGCCAGCAGCCAAGAGGCACGGGTTCCCTACGAGCAGTACTTC.

The chain joins TRBV29-1 to TRBJ2-5; D remains ambiguous. The J call may be mistaken, given a closer DNA end match to TRBJ2-7. The length of the CDR3 is 14 residues. From germline, CDR1 is SQVTM and CDR2 ANQGSEA. The CDR3 loop reads CSVDSQATPYEQYF. CDR3 in DNA: TGCAGCGTTGATTCGCAGGCAACCCCCTACGAGCAGTACTTC.

The chain combines TRBV7-9 with TRBJ2-2, with D perhaps TRBD1 (6 bases). Germline CDR1 SEHNR, CDR2 FQNEAQ (reference sequence). The V end was cut by 4 bases, the J end by 3 bases, with 21 bases between. The CDR3 contains 18 residues. CDR3 sequence reads: CASSWNPGTPLDTGELFF. In DNA form, the CDR3 reads TGTGCCAGCAGCTGGAACCCAGGGACACCCTTAGACACCGGGGAGCTGTTTTTT.

This clonotype was counted between two and nine times. This rearrangement joins TRBV19 to TRBJ2-5; 13 bases map to TRBD2. The end of the DNA is better explained by TRBJ2-1, so the J call may be wrong. Germline CDR1 LNHDA, CDR2 SQIVND (reference sequence). This CDR3 region has 15 residues. This chain's CDR3 is CASRLLAGGPHEQFF. DNA for the CDR3: TGTGCCAGTAGATTACTAGCGGGAGGGCCGCATGAGCAGTTCTTC.

The V and J genes are TRBV20-1 and TRBJ2-3; tentatively, D is TRBD1 or TRBD2 (5 bases each). The ends were cut back, 5 bases at V and 2 bases at J, with 8 bases in the middle. Germline V gene data show CDR1 as DFQATT and CDR2 as SNEGSKA (reference sequence). The length of the CDR3 is 12 residues. The CDR3 loop is CSAEGHTDTQYF. The CDR3 DNA follows: TGCAGTGCTGAGGGGCACACAGATACGCAGTATTTT.

Note on this clonotype: The junction and the germline gene differ at one end; a read error may be behind it. This chain links TRBV12-3 or TRBV12-4 with TRBJ2-3; 7 bases are shared with TRBD2. CDR3 length equals 14 residues. CDR3: CASSPLGGSDTPYF. In DNA form, the CDR3 reads TGTGCCAGCAGTCCCTTGGGGGGGTCAGATACGCCGTATTTT.

This clonotype occurred once. The V and J genes are TRBV7-3 and TRBJ2-5, with a possible D match to TRBD1 (6 bases). The CDR3 spans 14 residues. V gave up 6 bases and J gave up 5 bases, with 16 bases separating them. Per the germline V gene, CDR1 is SGHTA and CDR2 is FQGTGA. The CDR3 is CASRLAGQLETQYF. The CDR3, as DNA: TGTGCCAGCAGGTTAGCCGGACAGCTTGAGACCCAGTACTTC.

The chain has TRBV5-6 and TRBJ2-5; either TRBD1 or TRBD2 may supply D (5 bases each). The last part of the DNA fits TRBJ2-1 better; the J call may be wrong. The V gene's germline CDR1 is SGHDT and CDR2 YYEEEE. CDR3 length equals 15 residues. The CDR3 is CASSFPGPLTGEQFF. In nucleotides, the CDR3 is TGTGCCAGCAGCTTCCCGGGACCCCTAACGGGTGAGCAGTTCTTC.

This clonotype occurred many times. The chain links TRBV28 to TRBJ2-7, with 9 nucleotides matching TRBD1. The CDR3 has 14 amino acids. Germline-derived CDR1 and CDR2 are MDHEN and SYDVKM. V was clipped by 6 bases and J by 7 bases; unmatched bases: 10. The CDR3 coding sequence is TGTGCCAGCAGCCGACCCGGGACAGGGTTGGAGCAGTACTTC. It translates to CASSRPGTGLEQYF.

The chain recombines TRBV6-2 or TRBV6-3 with TRBJ2-5; 8 positions agree with TRBD2. Per the germline V gene, CDR1 is MNHEY and CDR2 is SVGEGT. The V and J ends lost 6 bases and 5 bases, in that order; junction bases with no gene match: 17. This CDR3 comprises 17 residues. The CDR3 loop is CASRPVEGTSRGETQYF. Written as DNA, the CDR3 is TGTGCCAGCAGACCGGTGGAAGGGACTAGTCGGGGTGAGACCCAGTACTTC.

For this clonotype: Compared with germline, one end of the junction differs, possibly owing to a read error. The chain recombines TRBV7-9 with TRBJ2-1; a possible D gene is TRBD2 (5 bases). CDR1 is SEHNR, CDR2 FQNEAQ, per germline (reference sequence). CDR3 length equals 14 residues. Written as DNA, the CDR3 is TGTACCAGCAGGAGACTAACCCCTTACAATGAGCAGTTCTTC. Amino acids: CTSRRLTPYNEQFF. Variable domain in full (rest from reference TRBV7-9 and TRBJ2-1): DTGVSQNPRHKITKRGQNVTFRCDPISEHNRLYWYRQTLGQGPEFLTYFQNEAQLEKSRLLSDRFSAERPKGSFSTLEIQRTEQGDSAMYLCTSRRLTPYNEQFFGPGTRLTVL.

The genes are TRBV29-1 and TRBJ1-1; D unresolved. The CDR3 length is 11 residues. CDR1 and CDR2 from the germline V gene are SQVTM and ANQGSEA. Trimming cost V 6 bases and J 6 bases, with 11 bases left between them. The CDR3 sequence is CSVERQPEAFF. CDR3 nucleotide sequence: TGCAGCGTCGAAAGGCAGCCTGAAGCTTTCTTT.

The CDR3 is CASSLEASEAFF. The CDR3 DNA follows: TGTGCCAGCAGCTTAGAGGCCAGTGAAGCTTTCTTT. The chain uses TRBV7-6 and TRBJ1-1; no clear D. With 1 base removed from V and 7 bases from J, the gap between germline ends came to 7 bases. CDR3 length: 12 residues. Germline V CDR1 and CDR2: SGHVS, FNYEAQ.

This clonotype was found many times. J is TRBJ1-6 and V is TRBV20-1; 7 nucleotides align to TRBD1. The CDR3 is 15 amino acids. The J segment lost 7 bases and the V segment lost 3 bases, leaving 9 bases of the junction unmatched. In germline, CDR1 is DFQATT, CDR2 SNEGSKA (reference sequence). CDR3 DNA sequence: TGCAGTGCTAGCCCGACAGGGAGTGACAATTCACCCCTCCACTTT. Protein product: CSASPTGSDNSPLHF.

The rearrangement links TRBV6-2 or TRBV6-3 to TRBJ2-3, with 10 bases matching TRBD1. The germline gives CDR1 MNHEY, CDR2 SVGEGT. The CDR3 extends over 17 amino acids. J was trimmed by 4 bases and V by 6 bases; bases with no gene match: 13. The CDR3 DNA sequence: TGTGCCAGCAGCAGCACCGACAGGGGGCGCTGGGCAGATACGCAGTATTTT. Translation: CASSSTDRGRWADTQYF.

This clonotype turned up a few times. V is TRBV6-2 or TRBV6-3 and J is TRBJ2-5; tentative D call: TRBD1 (5 bases). CDR3 length: 15 residues. Per germline, CDR1 MNHEY and CDR2 SVGEGT. V shed 3 bases and J shed 3 bases, with 14 bases lying between them. In nucleotides, the CDR3 is TGTGCCAGCAGTTATGTCCGGCAGGGTAAAGAGACCCAGTACTTC. Its translation is CASSYVRQGKETQYF.

This clonotype occurred a few times. The chain recombines TRBV20-1 with TRBJ2-1; tentative D call: TRBD2 (6 bases). V dropped 5 bases and J dropped 3 bases, with 11 bases sitting between them. The germline gives CDR1 DFQATT, CDR2 SNEGSKA (reference sequence). This CDR3 region has 13 residues. CDR3 in amino acids: CSAVRRGYNEQFF. The CDR3 region has the DNA TGCAGTGCTGTCCGGCGGGGCTACAATGAGCAGTTCTTC.

The rearrangement joins TRBV28 to TRBJ2-1; D is perhaps TRBD2 (7 bases). Trimming pared 8 bases from V and 7 bases from J, leaving 18 bases between. The CDR3 length is 14 residues. Per the germline V gene, CDR1 is MDHEN and CDR2 is SYDVKM. The CDR3: CASELRGAWNEQFF. Written as DNA, the CDR3 is TGTGCCAGCGAGCTACGGGGGGCTTGGAATGAGCAGTTCTTC.

The chain links TRBV5-5 to TRBJ2-2; D may match TRBD1 or TRBD2 (6 bases each). V lost 7 bases and J lost 0, with 10 bases in between. Germline lookup yields CDR1 SGHKS and CDR2 YYEKEE (reference sequence). There are 14 residues in the CDR3. The CDR3 protein is CASGGTSNTGELFF. CDR3 sequence (DNA): TGTGCCAGCGGGGGGACATCGAACACCGGGGAGCTGTTTTTT. The full variable domain, rest sourced from reference TRBV5-5 and TRBJ2-2, is DAGVTQSPTHLIKTRGQQVTLRCSPISGHKSVSWYQQVLGQGPQFIFQYYEKEERGRGNFPDRFSARQFPNYSSELNVNALLLGDSALYLCASGGTSNTGELFFGEGSRLTVL.

V and J are TRBV5-1 and TRBJ1-4, with D unclear. The germline gives CDR1 SGHRS, CDR2 YFSETQ. The CDR3 contains 17 residues. Trimming took off 1 base at V and 0 bases at J, with 13 bases between the two ends. CDR3 region: CASSLLPPVATNEKLFF. In DNA form, the CDR3 reads TGCGCCAGCAGCTTGTTACCGCCCGTTGCAACTAATGAAAAACTGTTTTTT.

This chain uses TRBV25-1 with TRBJ2-2; D is perhaps TRBD1 (6 bases). The CDR3 spans 13 residues. CDR1 and CDR2 (germline): MGHDK, SYGVNS. The V and J ends lost 6 bases and 8 bases respectively, with 13 bases between them. CDR3 protein: CASSLAGVGELFF. DNA for the CDR3: TGTGCCAGCAGCCTAGCAGGGGTGGGGGAGCTGTTTTTT.

Notes on this clonotype: The junction departs from germline at one end; a sequencing error may be responsible. The rearrangement links TRBV27 to TRBJ2-3; 14 bases agree with TRBD2. CDR1 and CDR2 from the germline V gene are MNHEY and SMNVEV (reference sequence). The CDR3 sequence is 17 residues long. In nucleotides, the CDR3 is TGTGCCAGCAGTGCGAGACTAGCGGGGGGGCCGGTAGATACGCGGTATTTT. This encodes CASSARLAGGPVDTRYF.

This clonotype was picked up a small number of times. The chain is built from TRBV7-2 and TRBJ1-2, with D maybe TRBD1 (5 bases). CDR3 length: 14 amino acids. Germline assignment: CDR1 SGHTA and CDR2 FQGNSA. The germline V and J ends were trimmed by 4 bases and 3 bases, with 12 bases remaining between them. Here the CDR3 DNA reads TGTGCCAGCAGCTCCCGGGGGTTACACTATGGCTACACCTTC. It codes for CASSSRGLHYGYTF.

This clonotype was seen a few times. The chain joins TRBV5-1 to TRBJ2-5; TRBD2 aligns across 9 bases. This CDR3 is built from 14 residues. V trimming: 1 base; J trimming: 11 bases; junction bases outside the gene matches: 9. CDR1 and CDR2 from the germline V gene are SGHRS and YFSETQ. The DNA for the CDR3 is TGCGCCAGCAGCTTGATTCTAGCGGGAAGTGGGCAGTACTTC. Translation gives CASSLILAGSGQYF. The full variable domain, with the rest looked up from reference TRBV5-1 and TRBJ2-5, is KAGVTQTPRYLIKTRGQQVTLSCSPISGHRSVSWYQQTPGQGLQFLFEYFSETQRNKGNFPGRFSGRQFSNSRSEMNVSTLELGDSALYLCASSLILAGSGQYFGPGTRLLVL.

The chain is built from TRBV4-2 and TRBJ2-5; tentatively, D is TRBD1 or TRBD2 (5 bases each). The CDR3 has 18 amino acids. V gave up 0 bases and J gave up 2 bases, with 19 bases separating them. The germline CDR1 and CDR2 sequences are LGHNA and YNFKEQ. CDR3: CASSQEGDGPQLQETQYF. The CDR3 DNA is TGTGCCAGCAGCCAAGAAGGGGACGGCCCCCAACTTCAAGAGACCCAGTACTTC.

This rearrangement joins TRBV7-2 to TRBJ2-1; TRBD1 matches 12 bases. V shed 3 bases and J 15 bases; nucleotides not matched to a gene: 6. Germline CDR1 is SGHTA and CDR2 is FQGNSA. This CDR3 has 13 amino acids. The CDR3, as DNA: TGTGCCAGCAGCTTTACCGGGACAGGGGGCCCGTTCTTC. It encodes CASSFTGTGGPFF.